Described below is a single T cell receptor beta chain sequence and its context. Germline V gene sequence: CDR1 SGHVS, CDR2 FNYEAQ. The V and J ends lost 1 base and 2 bases, in that order; junction bases with no gene match: 5. The CDR3 runs to 15 residues. Here immunoSEQ multiplex PCR was the method, and the copy in TCRdb shows in-frame clones only, minus some. In the table there are 55,000 to 80,000 clones, 81% of which are singletons. The sample is drawn from a study of PD-L1 blockade in urothelial cancer. Noted time point: pretreatment peripheral blood. The sequence was collected from a man aged 70 or older with urothelial cancer. The chain has TRBV7-6 and TRBJ2-7, with TRBD1 identical over 7 bases. Material: PBMCs, obtained around atezolizumab (anti-PD-L1) treatment. The CDR3 spells CASSLGTGPAYEQYF. The DNA for the CDR3 is TGTGCCAGCAGCTTAGGGACAGGTCCCGCCTACGAGCAGTACTTC.